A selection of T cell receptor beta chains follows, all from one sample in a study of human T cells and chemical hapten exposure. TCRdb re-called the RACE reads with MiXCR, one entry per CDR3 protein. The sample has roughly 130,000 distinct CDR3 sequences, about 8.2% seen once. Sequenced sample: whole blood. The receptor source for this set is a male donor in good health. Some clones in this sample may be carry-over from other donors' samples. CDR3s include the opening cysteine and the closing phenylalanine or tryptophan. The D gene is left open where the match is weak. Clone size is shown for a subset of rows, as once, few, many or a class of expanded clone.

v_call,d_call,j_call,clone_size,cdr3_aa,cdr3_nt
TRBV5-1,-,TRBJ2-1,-,CASSLDVVQFF,TGCGCCAGCAGCTTGGATGTAGTGCAGTTCTTC
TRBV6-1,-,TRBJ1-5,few,CASSGTDYSNQPQHF,TGTGCCAGCAGTGGGACAGACTATAGCAATCAGCCCCAGCATTTT
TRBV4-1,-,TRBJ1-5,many,CASSQVQGNSNQPQHF,TGCGCCAGCAGCCAGGTACAGGGAAATAGCAATCAGCCCCAGCATTTT
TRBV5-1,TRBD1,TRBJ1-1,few,CASSLDPGQGTEAFF,TGCGCCAGCAGCTTGGACCCGGGACAGGGGACTGAAGCTTTCTTT
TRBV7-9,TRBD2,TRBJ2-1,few,CASSLGSGRSYEQFF,TGTGCCAGCAGCTTAGGTAGCGGGAGGTCGTATGAGCAGTTCTTC
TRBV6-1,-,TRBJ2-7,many,CASSDVVRGTTSGEQYF,TGTGCCAGCAGTGATGTGGTCCGGGGCACTACTTCGGGCGAGCAGTACTTC
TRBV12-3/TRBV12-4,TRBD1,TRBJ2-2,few,CASSWTGRDGELFF,TGTGCCAGCAGTTGGACAGGTCGGGACGGGGAGCTGTTTTTT
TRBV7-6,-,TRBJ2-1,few,CASSSTNWGEQFF,TGTGCCAGCAGCTCCACGAATTGGGGGGAGCAGTTCTTC
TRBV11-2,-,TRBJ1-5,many,CASSPQANQPQHF,TGTGCCAGCAGCCCACAGGCTAATCAGCCCCAGCATTTT
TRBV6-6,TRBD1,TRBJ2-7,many,CASSTGQGPYEQYF,TGTGCCAGCAGTACGGGACAGGGGCCCTACGAGCAGTACTTC
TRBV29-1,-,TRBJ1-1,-,CSVGRRGVATEAFF,TGCAGCGTTGGGAGGAGGGGGGTGGCCACTGAAGCTTTCTTT
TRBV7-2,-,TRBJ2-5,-,CASSFLAGRPGETQYF,TGTGCCAGCAGCTTTTTGGCAGGGCGACCTGGGGAGACCCAGTACTTC
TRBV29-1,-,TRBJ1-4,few,CSVLVATNEKLFF,TGCAGCGTTCTGGTAGCGACTAATGAAAAACTGTTTTTT
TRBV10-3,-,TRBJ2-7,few,CAISERVQGTYEQYF,TGTGCCATCAGTGAAAGGGTCCAAGGCACCTACGAGCAGTACTTC
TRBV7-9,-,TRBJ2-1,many,CASRPGNEQFF,TGTGCCAGCAGGCCAGGCAATGAGCAGTTCTTC
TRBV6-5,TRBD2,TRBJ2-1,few,CASSTPAAGADEQFF,TGTGCCAGCAGCACCCCGGCAGCGGGGGCCGATGAGCAGTTCTTC
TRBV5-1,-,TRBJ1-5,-,CASSLDLDQPQHF,TGCGCCAGCAGCTTGGACTTGGATCAGCCCCAGCATTTT
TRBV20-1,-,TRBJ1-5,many,CSAKTPGQPQHF,TGCAGTGCTAAGACCCCTGGGCAGCCCCAGCATTTT
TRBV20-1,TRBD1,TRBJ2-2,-,CSARETGEHTGELFF,TGCAGTGCTAGAGAGACAGGGGAACACACCGGGGAGCTGTTTTTT
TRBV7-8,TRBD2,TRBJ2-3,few,CASSFRASGTRTDTQYF,TGTGCCAGCAGCTTTAGGGCTAGCGGGACCCGCACAGATACGCAGTATTTT
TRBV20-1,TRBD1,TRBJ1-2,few,CSAPRQGAHGYTF,TGCAGTGCTCCAAGACAGGGGGCGCATGGCTACACCTTC
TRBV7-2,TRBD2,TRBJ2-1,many,CASSPGGRGAYNEQFF,TGTGCCAGCAGCCCCGGGGGGCGGGGGGCGTACAATGAGCAGTTCTTC
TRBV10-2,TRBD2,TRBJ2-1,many,CASSERREPYNEQFF,TGCGCCAGCAGTGAGAGGCGGGAGCCCTACAATGAGCAGTTCTTC
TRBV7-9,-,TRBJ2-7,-,CASSTRRRGETTHEQYF,TGTGCCAGCAGCACGAGGAGGCGAGGGGAGACTACTCACGAGCAGTACTTC
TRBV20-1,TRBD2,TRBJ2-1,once,CSARPRQRLAESYNEQFF,TGCAGTGCTAGACCTCGCCAGAGACTAGCGGAATCATACAATGAGCAGTTCTTC
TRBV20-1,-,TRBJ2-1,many,CSASHMGEQFF,TGCAGTGCTAGCCATATGGGTGAGCAGTTCTTC
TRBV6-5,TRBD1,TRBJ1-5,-,CASSTDRGNQPQHF,TGTGCCAGCAGCACGGACAGGGGGAATCAGCCCCAGCATTTT
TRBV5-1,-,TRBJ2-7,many,CASSLNRDLFYEQYF,TGCGCCAGCAGCCTGAACAGGGACCTTTTCTACGAGCAGTACTTC
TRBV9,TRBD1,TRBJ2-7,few,CASSGNGDRVSEQYF,TGTGCCAGCAGCGGAAACGGGGACAGGGTCAGCGAGCAGTACTTC
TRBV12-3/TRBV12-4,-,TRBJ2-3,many,CASSLGTDTQYF,TGTGCCAGCAGTCTAGGAACAGATACGCAGTATTTT
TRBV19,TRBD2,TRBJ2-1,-,CASSIVTSGAPYNEQFF,TGTGCCAGTAGTATAGTCACTAGCGGGGCCCCCTACAATGAGCAGTTCTTC
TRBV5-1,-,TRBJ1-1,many,CASRDGGANTEAFF,TGCGCCAGCAGGGACGGGGGAGCGAACACTGAAGCTTTCTTT
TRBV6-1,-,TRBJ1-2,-,CASSETWDNYGYTF,TGTGCCAGCAGTGAAACGTGGGACAACTATGGCTACACCTTC
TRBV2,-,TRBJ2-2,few,CASSVAAANTGELFF,TGTGCCAGCAGTGTTGCTGCGGCGAACACCGGGGAGCTGTTTTTT
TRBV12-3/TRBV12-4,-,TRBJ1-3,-,CASREGFAGNTIYF,TGTGCCAGCAGAGAGGGGTTTGCTGGAAACACCATATATTTT
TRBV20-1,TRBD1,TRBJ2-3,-,CSARDRAQDTQYF,TGCAGTGCTCGGGACAGGGCCCAAGATACGCAGTATTTT
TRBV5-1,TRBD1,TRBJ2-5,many,CASSLAGGFGETQYF,TGCGCCAGCAGTTTGGCAGGGGGCTTCGGAGAGACCCAGTACTTC
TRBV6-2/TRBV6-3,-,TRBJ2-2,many,CASSYHRAPTGELFF,TGTGCCAGCAGTTATCACAGGGCTCCGACCGGGGAGCTGTTTTTT
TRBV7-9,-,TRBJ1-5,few,CASSISNQPQHF,TGTGCCAGCAGCATCTCCAATCAGCCCCAGCATTTT
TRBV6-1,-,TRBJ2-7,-,CASSDLVYEQYF,TGTGCCAGCAGTGACTTAGTTTACGAGCAGTACTTC
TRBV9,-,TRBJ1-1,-,CASSSRLSDTEAFF,TGTGCCAGCAGCAGCAGGTTGAGTGACACTGAAGCTTTCTTT
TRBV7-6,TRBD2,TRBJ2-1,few,CASSLGASGGHNEQFF,TGTGCCAGCAGCTTGGGGGCCAGCGGGGGCCACAATGAGCAGTTCTTC
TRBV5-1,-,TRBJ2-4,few,CASSLARDIQYF,TGCGCCAGCAGCTTAGCCAGGGACATTCAGTACTTC
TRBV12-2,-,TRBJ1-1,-,CASRFSRDHTEAFF,TGTGCAAGTCGCTTTAGCAGGGATCACACTGAAGCTTTCTTT
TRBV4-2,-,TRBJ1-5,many,CASSLEAGGGNQPQHF,TGTGCCAGCAGCCTCGAGGCCGGGGGCGGCAATCAGCCCCAGCATTTT
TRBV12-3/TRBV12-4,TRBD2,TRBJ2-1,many,CASRSSAGEYNEQFF,TGTGCCAGCAGGTCCTCAGCGGGGGAGTACAATGAGCAGTTCTTC
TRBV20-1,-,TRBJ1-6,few,CSTLMQGYNSPLHF,TGCAGTACCCTAATGCAGGGCTATAATTCACCCCTCCACTTT
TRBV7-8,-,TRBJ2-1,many,CASSEGLLEQFF,TGTGCCAGCAGCGAAGGACTACTTGAGCAGTTCTTC
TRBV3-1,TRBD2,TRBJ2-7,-,CASSQEAGAPYEQYF,TGTGCCAGCAGCCAAGAAGCGGGGGCCCCGTACGAGCAGTACTTC
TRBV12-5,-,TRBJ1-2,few,CASSPGVGYGYTF,TGTGCTAGTTCCCCGGGGGTGGGCTATGGCTACACCTTC
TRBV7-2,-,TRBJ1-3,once,CASSLGGTPSGNTIYF,TGTGCCAGCAGCTTGGGGGGAACCCCCTCTGGAAACACCATATATTTT
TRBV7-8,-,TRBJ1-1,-,CASSLEADTEAFF,TGTGCCAGCAGCTTAGAAGCAGACACTGAAGCTTTCTTT
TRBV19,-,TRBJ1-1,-,CASSVRANTEAFF,TGTGCCAGTAGCGTCAGGGCGAACACTGAAGCTTTCTTT
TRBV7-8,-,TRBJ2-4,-,CASSPLMRAWAKNIQYF,TGTGCCAGCAGCCCCCTAATGAGGGCCTGGGCCAAAAACATTCAGTACTTC
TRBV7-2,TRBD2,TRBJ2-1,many,CASSLFHGSRGGEQFF,TGTGCCAGCAGCTTATTTCACGGGAGTCGCGGGGGTGAGCAGTTCTTC